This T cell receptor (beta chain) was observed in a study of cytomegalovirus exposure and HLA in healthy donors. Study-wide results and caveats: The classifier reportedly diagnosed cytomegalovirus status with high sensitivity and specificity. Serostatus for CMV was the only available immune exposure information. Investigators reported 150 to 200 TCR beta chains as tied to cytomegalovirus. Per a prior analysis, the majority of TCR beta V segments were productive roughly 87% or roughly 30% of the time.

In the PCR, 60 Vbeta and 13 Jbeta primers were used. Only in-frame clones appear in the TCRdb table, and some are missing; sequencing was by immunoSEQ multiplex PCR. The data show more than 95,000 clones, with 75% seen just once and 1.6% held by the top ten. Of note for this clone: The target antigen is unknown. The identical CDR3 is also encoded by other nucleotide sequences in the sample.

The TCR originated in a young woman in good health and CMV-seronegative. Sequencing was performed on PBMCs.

Here the CDR3 DNA reads TGTGCCAGTAGTATAGGGGCCAGCTACGAGCAGTACTTC. Translation gives CASSIGASYEQYF. This chain connects TRBV19 to TRBJ2-7, with unresolved D. CDR3 length: 13 residues. The V and J ends lost 1 base and 3 bases respectively, with 7 bases between them. CDR1 and CDR2 (germline): LNHDA, SQIVND (reference sequence). Variable domain in full (rest from reference TRBV19 and TRBJ2-7): DGGITQSPKYLFRKEGQNVTLSCEQNLNHDAMYWYRQDPGQGLRLIYYSQIVNDFQKGDIAEGYSVSREKKESFPLTVTSAQKNPTAFYLCASSIGASYEQYFGPGTRLTVT.